The sequence of this T cell receptor beta chain was determined in a study of neurological immune-mediated disorders. Study-wide points: HTLV-1-associated myelopathy led in TCR clonal expansion, while multiple sclerosis ranked lowest, below healthy controls.

TCRdb analysed the 5' RACE reads with MiXCR anew, one entry per CDR3 protein. This sample has approximately 74,000 distinct CDR3 sequences, with approximately 9.4% found just once. This clonotype was recorded many times. Its antigen is not known. The CDR3 totals 17 residues. From germline, CDR1 is SGHTA and CDR2 FQGNSA. Trimming cost V 5 bases and J 2 bases, with 22 bases left between them. This clonotype was sampled from a man in his forties or fifties in good health. The chain combines TRBV7-2 with TRBJ2-7, with D possibly TRBD2 on 5 matching bases. Sample: PBMCs. In DNA form, the CDR3 reads TGTGCCAGCAGCCCCCGAGGACTGGGGATGGGGACCTACGAGCAGTACTTC. This gives the protein CASSPRGLGMGTYEQYF.